This record covers a single T cell receptor (beta chain). The data originate from a study of cytomegalovirus exposure and HLA in healthy donors. Assay: immunoSEQ multiplex PCR; the TCRdb copy retains only in-frame clones and omits some. The data show tens of thousands of clones, about 95% seen once. Germline CDR1 is SSHAT and CDR2 is FNYEAQ (reference sequence). This CDR3 spans 15 amino acids. V was cut by 2 bases and J by 2 bases, with 11 bases left in between. Sequencing used PBMCs. The chain links TRBV7-7 to TRBJ2-3; D might be TRBD2 (6 bases). The receptor's source is a woman aged 18-35 years in good health and CMV-seropositive. CDR3 sequence: CASSLSSGPTDTQYF. CDR3 coding DNA: TGTGCCAGCAGCTTATCAAGCGGGCCCACAGATACGCAGTATTTT. Full variable domain (remainder filled in from reference TRBV7-7 and TRBJ2-3): GAGVSQSPRYKVTKRGQDVTLRCDPISSHATLYWYQQALGQGPEFLTYFNYEAQPDKSGLPSDRFSAERPEGSISTLTIQRTEQRDSAMYRCASSLSSGPTDTQYFGPGTRLTVL.